Shown below are 7 T cell receptor beta chains from a single sample sequenced in a study of blood T cell repertoires in COVID-19. Using immunoSEQ multiplex PCR, the repertoire was profiled, and TCRdb retains in-frame clones only, with some absent. The repertoire holds more than 250,000 clones, around nine tenths seen once, with around 2.4% in the top ten. Material: PBMCs or T cells enriched from blood (not recorded which). The receptors here all came from a woman between 18 and 30 years old who had recovered from COVID-19.

This clone occurred a few times. The chain couples TRBV11-3 to TRBJ2-5; TRBD1 agrees at 9 bases. Germline V CDR1 and CDR2: SGHNT, YENEEA. J lost 0 bases, V lost 4 bases, and 3 bases had no gene match. There are 15 residues in the CDR3. CDR3 in amino acids: CASSSGQGYQETQYF. The CDR3, as DNA: TGTGCCAGCAGCTCGGGACAGGGATACCAAGAGACCCAGTACTTC.

The chain joins TRBV19 to TRBJ1-4; D remains ambiguous. CDR1 LNHDA and CDR2 SQIVND come from the germline V gene (reference sequence). The CDR3 totals 11 residues. Deletions cut 8 bases from V and 2 bases from J, with 3 bases between. In DNA, the CDR3 is TGTGCCAGTCGTACTAATGAAAAACTGTTTTTT. It specifies CASRTNEKLFF.

This rearrangement joins TRBV3-1 (or the pseudogene TRBV3-2) to TRBJ1-6; D may be TRBD1 (6 bases). Trimming removed 4 bases from V and 0 bases from J, with 13 bases in between. The CDR3 spans 17 residues. CDR1 LGHDT and CDR2 YNNKEL come from the germline V gene (reference sequence). For the CDR3, the DNA is TGTGCCAGCAGCCCTTCTTGGACAGACTCCTATAATTCACCCCTCCACTTT. This translates into CASSPSWTDSYNSPLHF.

Here the CDR3 DNA reads TGTGCCAGCAGTTTTTCCATAGTCTCCGATACGCAGTATTTT. It codes for CASSFSIVSDTQYF. The V and J genes are TRBV27 and TRBJ2-3; D gene uncertain. Looked up from germline, CDR1 is MNHEY and CDR2 is SMNVEV (reference sequence). The CDR3 has 14 amino acids. V shed 3 bases and J shed 6 bases, with 13 bases lying between them.

This clone was seen a single time. The CDR3 DNA is TGTGCCAGCAGCGCCGAGGGACTAGCGGGGGGGGCGACCCAGTACTTC. Its protein is CASSAEGLAGGATQYF. V and J are TRBV3-1 (or the pseudogene TRBV3-2) and TRBJ2-5; 16 bases fit TRBD2. Trimming took 5 bases from V and 7 from J; bases not matched to a gene: 7. The CDR3 sequence is 16 residues long. Looked up from germline, CDR1 is LGHDT and CDR2 is YNNKEL (reference sequence).

This sequence joins TRBV7-6 and TRBJ2-3; 9 positions match TRBD2. Germline lookup yields CDR1 SGHVS and CDR2 FNYEAQ. The CDR3 sequence is 17 residues long. The V and J ends lost 5 bases and 0 bases, in that order; junction bases with no gene match: 9. In nucleotides, the CDR3 is TGTGCCAGCAGCGATACTCTAGCGGGACCTAGCACAGATACGCAGTATTTT. The encoded protein is CASSDTLAGPSTDTQYF.

CDR3 residues: CASRIGLAEYLSTDTQYF. Written as DNA, the CDR3 is TGTGCCAGCAGGATTGGACTAGCGGAGTACCTTAGCACAGATACGCAGTATTTT. V and J are TRBV6-4 and TRBJ2-3, with 10 bases fitting TRBD2. Germline CDR1 reads MRHNA; CDR2 reads SNTAGT. The V gene end was trimmed by 6 bases and the J gene end by 0 bases; junction bases not matched to a gene: 12. The CDR3 covers 18 residues.